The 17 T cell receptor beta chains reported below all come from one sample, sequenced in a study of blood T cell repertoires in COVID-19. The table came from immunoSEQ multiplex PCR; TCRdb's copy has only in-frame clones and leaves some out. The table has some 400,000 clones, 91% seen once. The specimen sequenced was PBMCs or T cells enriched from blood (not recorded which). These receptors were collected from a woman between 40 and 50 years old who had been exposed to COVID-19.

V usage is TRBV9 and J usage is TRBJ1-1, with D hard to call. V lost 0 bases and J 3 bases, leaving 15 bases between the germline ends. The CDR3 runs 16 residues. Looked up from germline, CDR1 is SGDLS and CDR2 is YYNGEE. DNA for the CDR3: TGTGCCAGCAGCGTAGTGGGCAGCCCCTTTGACACTGAAGCTTTCTTT. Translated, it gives CASSVVGSPFDTEAFF.

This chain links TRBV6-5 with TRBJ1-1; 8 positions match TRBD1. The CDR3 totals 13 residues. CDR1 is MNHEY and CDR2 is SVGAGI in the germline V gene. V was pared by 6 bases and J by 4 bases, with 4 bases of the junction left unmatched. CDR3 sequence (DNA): TGTGCCAGCAGCTACAGGGGGAGCACTGAAGCTTTCTTT. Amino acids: CASSYRGSTEAFF.

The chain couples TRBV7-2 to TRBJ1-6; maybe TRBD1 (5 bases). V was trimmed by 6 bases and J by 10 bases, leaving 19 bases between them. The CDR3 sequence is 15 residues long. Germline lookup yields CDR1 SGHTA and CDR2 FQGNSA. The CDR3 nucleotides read TGTGCCAGCAGGCTCATTTTGGGGGAGGGATCACCCCTCCACTTT. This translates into CASRLILGEGSPLHF.

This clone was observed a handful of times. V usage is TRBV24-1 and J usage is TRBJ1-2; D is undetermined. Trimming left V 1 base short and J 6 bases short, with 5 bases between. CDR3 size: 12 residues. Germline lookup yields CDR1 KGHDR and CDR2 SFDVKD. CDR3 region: CATSDFRDGYTF. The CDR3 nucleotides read TGTGCCACCAGTGATTTCCGGGATGGCTACACCTTC.

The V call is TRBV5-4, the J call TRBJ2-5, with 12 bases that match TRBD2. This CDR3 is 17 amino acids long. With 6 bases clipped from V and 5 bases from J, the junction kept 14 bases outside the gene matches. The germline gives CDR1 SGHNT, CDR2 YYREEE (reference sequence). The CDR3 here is CASTPSGGARSAETQYF. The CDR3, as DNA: TGTGCCAGCACCCCTAGCGGGGGGGCCCGGTCGGCGGAGACCCAGTACTTC.

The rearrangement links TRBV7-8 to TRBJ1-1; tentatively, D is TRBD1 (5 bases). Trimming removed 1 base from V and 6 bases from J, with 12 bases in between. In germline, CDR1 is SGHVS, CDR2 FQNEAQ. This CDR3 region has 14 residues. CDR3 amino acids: CASSLVGGLPEAFF. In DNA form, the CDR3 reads TGTGCCAGCAGCTTAGTGGGGGGTTTGCCTGAAGCTTTCTTT.

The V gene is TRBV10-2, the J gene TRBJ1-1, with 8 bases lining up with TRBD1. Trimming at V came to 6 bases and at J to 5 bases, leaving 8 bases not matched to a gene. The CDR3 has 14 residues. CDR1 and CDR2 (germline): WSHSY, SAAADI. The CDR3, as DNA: TGCGCCAGCAGACGGACAGGGATCAGGACTGAAGCTTTCTTT. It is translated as CASRRTGIRTEAFF.

DNA of the CDR3: TGTGCCACCAGCAGCCAACAGGGATGGGATGGCTACACCTTC. This translates into CATSSQQGWDGYTF. V is TRBV15 and J is TRBJ1-2; perhaps TRBD1 as D (6 bases). The CDR3 has 14 residues. Germline-derived CDR1 and CDR2 are LNHNV and YYDKDF (reference sequence). Trimming left V 3 bases short and J 6 bases short, with 14 bases between. The variable domain in full, completed from reference TRBV15 and TRBJ1-2, reads DAMVIQNPRYQVTQFGKPVTLSCSQTLNHNVMYWYQQKSSQAPKLLFHYYDKDFNNEADTPDNFQSRRPNTSFCFLDIRSPGLGDTAMYLCATSSQQGWDGYTFGSGTRLTVV.

The CDR3: CASSVWTATDWYNEQFF. The CDR3 DNA reads as TGTGCCAGCAGCGTCTGGACAGCCACCGACTGGTACAATGAGCAGTTCTTC. The chain recombines TRBV7-9 with TRBJ2-1; a weak D match, TRBD1 (6 bases). This CDR3 has 17 residues. The germline V and J ends were trimmed by 5 bases and 4 bases, with 21 bases remaining between them. Germline V CDR1 and CDR2: SEHNR, FQNEAQ (reference sequence). The whole variable domain, remainder taken from reference TRBV7-9 and TRBJ2-1, is DTGVSQNPRHKITKRGQNVTFRCDPISEHNRLYWYRQTLGQGPEFLTYFQNEAQLEKSRLLSDRFSAERPKGSFSTLEIQRTEQGDSAMYLCASSVWTATDWYNEQFFGPGTRLTVL.

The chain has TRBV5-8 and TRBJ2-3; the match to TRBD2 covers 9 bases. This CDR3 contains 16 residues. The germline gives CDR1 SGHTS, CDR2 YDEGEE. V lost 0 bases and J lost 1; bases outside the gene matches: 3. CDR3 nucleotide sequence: TGTGCCAGCAGCTTGGGGCTAGCGGGGCGCACAGATACGCAGTATTTT. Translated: CASSLGLAGRTDTQYF.

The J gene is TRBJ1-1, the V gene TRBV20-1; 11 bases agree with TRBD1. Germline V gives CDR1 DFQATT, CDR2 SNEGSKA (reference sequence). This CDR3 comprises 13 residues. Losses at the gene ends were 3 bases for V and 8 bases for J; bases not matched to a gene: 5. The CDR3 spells CSASRGTGGEAFF. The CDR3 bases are TGCAGTGCTAGTCGCGGGACAGGGGGAGAAGCTTTCTTT.

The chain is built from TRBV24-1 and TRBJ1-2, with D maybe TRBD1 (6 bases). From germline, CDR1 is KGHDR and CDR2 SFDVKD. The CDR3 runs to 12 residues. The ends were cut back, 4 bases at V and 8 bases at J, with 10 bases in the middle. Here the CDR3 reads CATSDPQGGYTF. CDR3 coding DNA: TGTGCCACCAGTGACCCCCAGGGGGGCTACACCTTC.

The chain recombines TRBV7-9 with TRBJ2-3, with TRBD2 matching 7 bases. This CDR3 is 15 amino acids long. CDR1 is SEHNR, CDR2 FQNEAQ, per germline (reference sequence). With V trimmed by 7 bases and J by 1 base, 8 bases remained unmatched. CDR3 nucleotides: TGTGCCAGCACCTTGCTGGGGGGGGGCACAGATACGCAGTATTTT. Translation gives CASTLLGGGTDTQYF. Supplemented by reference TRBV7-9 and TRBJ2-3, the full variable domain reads DTGVSQNPRHKITKRGQNVTFRCDPISEHNRLYWYRQTLGQGPEFLTYFQNEAQLEKSRLLSDRFSAERPKGSFSTLEIQRTEQGDSAMYLCASTLLGGGTDTQYFGPGTRLTVL.

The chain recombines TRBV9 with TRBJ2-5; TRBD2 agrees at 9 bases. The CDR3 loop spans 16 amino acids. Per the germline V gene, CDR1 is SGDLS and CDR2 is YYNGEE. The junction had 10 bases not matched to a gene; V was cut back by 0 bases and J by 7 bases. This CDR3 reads CASSVGASGGTGTQYF. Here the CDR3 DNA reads TGTGCCAGCAGCGTAGGTGCGAGCGGGGGGACCGGGACCCAGTACTTC.

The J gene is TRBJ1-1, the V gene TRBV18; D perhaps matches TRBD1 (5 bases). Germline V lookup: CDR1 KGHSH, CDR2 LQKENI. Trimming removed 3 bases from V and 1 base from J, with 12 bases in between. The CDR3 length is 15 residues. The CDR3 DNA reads TGTGCCAGCTCACCCATACCAGGGCAGAACACTGAAGCTTTCTTT. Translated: CASSPIPGQNTEAFF.

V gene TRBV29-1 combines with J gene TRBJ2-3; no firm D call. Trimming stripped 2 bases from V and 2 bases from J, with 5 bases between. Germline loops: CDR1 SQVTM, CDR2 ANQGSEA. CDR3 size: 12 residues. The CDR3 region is CSVELSTDTQYF. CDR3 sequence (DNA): TGCAGCGTTGAACTATCCACAGATACGCAGTATTTT.

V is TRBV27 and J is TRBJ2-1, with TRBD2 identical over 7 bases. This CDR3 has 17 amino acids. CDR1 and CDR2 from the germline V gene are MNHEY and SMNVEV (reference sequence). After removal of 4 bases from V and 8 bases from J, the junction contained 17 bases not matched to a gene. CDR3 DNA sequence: TGTGCCAGCAGTTCATCAGAAGCGGGAAGATTTGTCTATGAGCAGTTCTTC. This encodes CASSSSEAGRFVYEQFF.